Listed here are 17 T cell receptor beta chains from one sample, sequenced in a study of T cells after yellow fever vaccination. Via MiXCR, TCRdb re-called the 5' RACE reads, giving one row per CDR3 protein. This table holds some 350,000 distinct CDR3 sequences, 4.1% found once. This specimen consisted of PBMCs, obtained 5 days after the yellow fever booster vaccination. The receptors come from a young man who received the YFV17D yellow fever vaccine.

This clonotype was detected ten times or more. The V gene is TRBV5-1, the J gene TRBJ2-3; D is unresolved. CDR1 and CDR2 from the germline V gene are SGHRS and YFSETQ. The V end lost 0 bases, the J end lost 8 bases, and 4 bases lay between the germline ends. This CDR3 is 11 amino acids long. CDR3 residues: CASSLDGTQYF. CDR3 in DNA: TGCGCCAGCAGCTTGGACGGTACGCAGTATTTT.

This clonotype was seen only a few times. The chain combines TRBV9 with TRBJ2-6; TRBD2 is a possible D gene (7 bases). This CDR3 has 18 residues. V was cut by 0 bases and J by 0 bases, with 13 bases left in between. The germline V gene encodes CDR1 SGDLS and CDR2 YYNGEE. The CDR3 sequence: CASSVEGGPASGANVLTF. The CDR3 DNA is TGTGCCAGCAGCGTAGAGGGGGGGCCTGCCTCTGGGGCCAACGTCCTGACTTTC.

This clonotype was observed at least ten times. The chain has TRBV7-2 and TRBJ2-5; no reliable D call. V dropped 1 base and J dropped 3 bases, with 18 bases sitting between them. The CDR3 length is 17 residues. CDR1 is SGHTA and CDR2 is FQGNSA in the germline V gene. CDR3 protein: CASSLGARWFRKETQYF. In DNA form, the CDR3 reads TGTGCCAGCAGCTTAGGGGCCCGGTGGTTCCGCAAAGAGACCCAGTACTTC.

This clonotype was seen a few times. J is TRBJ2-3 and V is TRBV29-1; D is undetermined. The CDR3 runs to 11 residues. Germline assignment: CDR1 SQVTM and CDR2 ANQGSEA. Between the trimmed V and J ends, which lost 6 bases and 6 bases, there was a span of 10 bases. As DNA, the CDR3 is TGCAGCGTGGGTGTTTGGGATACGCAGTATTTT. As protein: CSVGVWDTQYF.

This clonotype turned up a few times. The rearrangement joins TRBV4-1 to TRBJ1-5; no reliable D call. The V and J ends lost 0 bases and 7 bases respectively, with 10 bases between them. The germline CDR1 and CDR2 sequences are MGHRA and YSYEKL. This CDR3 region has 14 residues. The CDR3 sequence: CASSQDWGGQPQHF. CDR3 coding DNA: TGCGCCAGCAGCCAAGATTGGGGTGGCCAGCCCCAGCATTTT.

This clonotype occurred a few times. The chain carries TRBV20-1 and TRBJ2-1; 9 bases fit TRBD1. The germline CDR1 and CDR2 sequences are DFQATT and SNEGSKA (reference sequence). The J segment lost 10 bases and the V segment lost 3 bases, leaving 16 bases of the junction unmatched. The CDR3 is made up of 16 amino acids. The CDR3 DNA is TGCAGTGCTAGCATCGCCCCGGGACAGGGTAAGCCAGAGCAGTTCTTC. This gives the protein CSASIAPGQGKPEQFF.

CDR3 protein: CASSYSSGHPSGTGELFF. The CDR3 region has the DNA TGTGCCAGCAGTTACTCGAGTGGACACCCGAGTGGAACCGGGGAGCTGTTTTTT. The V gene is TRBV6-2 or TRBV6-3, the J gene TRBJ2-2, with a tentative D call TRBD1 (5 bases). Trimming removed 0 bases from V and 5 bases from J, with 19 bases in between. This CDR3 region has 18 residues. Germline V gene sequence: CDR1 MNHEY, CDR2 SVGEGT.

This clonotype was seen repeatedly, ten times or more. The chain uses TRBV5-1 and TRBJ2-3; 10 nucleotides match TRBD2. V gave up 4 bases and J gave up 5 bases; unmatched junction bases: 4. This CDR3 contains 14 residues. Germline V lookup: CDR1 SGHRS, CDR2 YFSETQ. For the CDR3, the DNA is TGCGCCAGCAGCGATGCTAGCGGGGGAGATACGCAGTATTTT. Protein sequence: CASSDASGGDTQYF.

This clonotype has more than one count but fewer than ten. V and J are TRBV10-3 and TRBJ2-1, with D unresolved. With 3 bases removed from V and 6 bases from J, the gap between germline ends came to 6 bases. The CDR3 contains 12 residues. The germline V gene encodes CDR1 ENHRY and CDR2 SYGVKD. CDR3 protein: CAISEGLNEQFF. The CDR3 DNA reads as TGTGCCATCAGTGAAGGCCTCAATGAGCAGTTCTTC.

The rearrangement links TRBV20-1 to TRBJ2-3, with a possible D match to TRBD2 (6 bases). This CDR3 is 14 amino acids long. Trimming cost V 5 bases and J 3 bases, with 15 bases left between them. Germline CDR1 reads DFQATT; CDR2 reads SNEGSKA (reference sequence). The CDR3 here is CSAEPGLGTDTQYF. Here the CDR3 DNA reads TGCAGTGCTGAACCGGGACTGGGGACAGATACGCAGTATTTT.

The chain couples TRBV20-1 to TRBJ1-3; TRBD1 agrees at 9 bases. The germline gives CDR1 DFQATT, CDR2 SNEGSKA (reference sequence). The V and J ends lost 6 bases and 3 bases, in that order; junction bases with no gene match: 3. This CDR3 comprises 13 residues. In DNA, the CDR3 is TGCAGTGCCGAGACAGGGGGTGGAAACACCATATATTTT. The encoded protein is CSAETGGGNTIYF.

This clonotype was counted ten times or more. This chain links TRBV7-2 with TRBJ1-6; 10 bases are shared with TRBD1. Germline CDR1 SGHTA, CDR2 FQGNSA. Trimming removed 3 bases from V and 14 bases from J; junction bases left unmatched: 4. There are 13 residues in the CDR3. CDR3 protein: CASSFGTGETLHF. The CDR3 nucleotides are TGTGCCAGCAGCTTCGGGACAGGGGAAACCCTCCACTTT.

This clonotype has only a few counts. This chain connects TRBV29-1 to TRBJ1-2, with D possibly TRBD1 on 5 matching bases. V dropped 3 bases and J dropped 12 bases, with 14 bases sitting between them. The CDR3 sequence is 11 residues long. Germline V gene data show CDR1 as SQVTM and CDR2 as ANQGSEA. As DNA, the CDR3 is TGCAGCGTTGAGAGAGCAGGGTATCACACCTTC. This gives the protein CSVERAGYHTF.

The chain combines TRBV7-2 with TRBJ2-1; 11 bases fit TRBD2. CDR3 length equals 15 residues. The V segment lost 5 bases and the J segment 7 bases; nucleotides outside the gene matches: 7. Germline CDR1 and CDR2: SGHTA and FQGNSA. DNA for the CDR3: TGTGCCAGCAGCAGACCGACTAGCGGGGCAAATGAGCAGTTCTTC. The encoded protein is CASSRPTSGANEQFF.

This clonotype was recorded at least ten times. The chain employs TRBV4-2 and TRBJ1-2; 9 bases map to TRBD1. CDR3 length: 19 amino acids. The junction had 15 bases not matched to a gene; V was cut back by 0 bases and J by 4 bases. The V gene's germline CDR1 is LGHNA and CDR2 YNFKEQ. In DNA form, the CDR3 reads TGTGCCAGCAGCCAAGAGGTAGCACAGGGGGCTACCGGTGGCTATGGCTACACCTTC. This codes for CASSQEVAQGATGGYGYTF.

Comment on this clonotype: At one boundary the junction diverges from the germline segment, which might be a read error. CDR3 sequence reads: CASSYNPGSQIF. In DNA form, the CDR3 reads TGTGCCAGCAGTTACAACCCAGGGTCCCAAATTTTT. The V and J genes are TRBV12-3 or TRBV12-4 and TRBJ1-4; maybe TRBD1 (5 bases). This CDR3 has 12 residues.

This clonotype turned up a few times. CDR3 nucleotide sequence: TGTGCCAGCACAGCTGTCCCGGGACAGGGGGCGAGAGACACAGATACGCAGTATTTT. Its translation: CASTAVPGQGARDTDTQYF. The V gene is TRBV6-6, the J gene TRBJ2-3; 12 nucleotides match TRBD1. There are 19 residues in the CDR3. Trimming took 7 bases from V and 2 from J; bases not matched to a gene: 16. CDR1 and CDR2 from the germline V gene are MNHNY and SVGAGI (reference sequence).